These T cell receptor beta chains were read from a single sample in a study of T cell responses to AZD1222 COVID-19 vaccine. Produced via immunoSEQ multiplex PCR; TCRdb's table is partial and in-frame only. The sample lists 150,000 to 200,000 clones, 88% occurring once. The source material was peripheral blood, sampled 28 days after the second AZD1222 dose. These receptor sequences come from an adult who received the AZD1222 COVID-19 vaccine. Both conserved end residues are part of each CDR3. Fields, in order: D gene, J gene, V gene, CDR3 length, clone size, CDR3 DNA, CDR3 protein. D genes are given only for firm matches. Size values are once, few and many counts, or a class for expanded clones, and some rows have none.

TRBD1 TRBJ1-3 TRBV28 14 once TGTGCCAGCAGTCTGGACAGGGCTGGAAACACCATATATTTT CASSLDRAGNTIYF
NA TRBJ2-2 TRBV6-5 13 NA TGTGCCAGCACCGGGAGAAACACCGGGGAGCTGTTTTTT CASTGRNTGELFF
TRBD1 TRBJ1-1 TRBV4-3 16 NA TGCGCCAGCAGCCAACGAATAATAACAGGACAGGGTGAAGCTTTCTTT CASSQRIITGQGEAFF
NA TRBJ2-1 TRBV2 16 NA TGTGCCAGCAGTGAAAAGGGATGGGCAGAAAGCAATGAGCAGTTCTTC CASSEKGWAESNEQFF
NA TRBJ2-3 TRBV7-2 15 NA TGTGCCAGCAGCCCAAACCGGGGAAGCACAGATACGCAGTATTTT CASSPNRGSTDTQYF
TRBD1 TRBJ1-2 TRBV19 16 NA TGTGCCAGTAGTAATCGGGACAGGGGGCGCAGCTATGGCTACACCTTC CASSNRDRGRSYGYTF
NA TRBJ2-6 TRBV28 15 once TGTGCCAGCAGAAGTAGGGGGGCTGGGGCCAACGTCCTGACTTTC CASRSRGAGANVLTF
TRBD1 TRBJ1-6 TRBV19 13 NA TGTGCCACCGCCAGACAGGGGAATTCACCCCTCCACTTT CATARQGNSPLHF
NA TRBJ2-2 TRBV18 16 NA TGTGCCAGCTCACCACTGACAGGCGAGAACACCGGGGAGCTGTTTTTT CASSPLTGENTGELFF
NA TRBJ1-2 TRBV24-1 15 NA TGTGCCACCAGTGACGCGGGGGGTGTTATTCGGGGCTACACCTTC CATSDAGGVIRGYTF